This T cell receptor (beta chain) was sequenced in a study of T cells in Graves' hyperthyroidism and ophthalmopathy. In the study overall: Blood from the periphery was taken at initial diagnosis, before any treatment. Study results and limitations: Appearing also in blood were most of the thyroid clonotypes expanded above 0.001.

The table lists this clonotype with many counts. Antigen unknown. Researchers took RNA transcripts and amplified the TCR beta CDR3 regions from them. With the HTBI primer set, the TCR CDR3 went through a first round of RT-PCR. TCRdb analysed the multiplex PCR reads with MiXCR anew, one entry per CDR3 protein. Among around 700,000 distinct CDR3 sequences, over 15% were seen once, and the ten largest hold 16%. The V and J ends lost 9 bases and 3 bases, in that order; junction bases with no gene match: 5. The CDR3 spans 13 residues. Germline CDR1 reads SNHLY; CDR2 reads FYNNEI. Out of over 7.5 ml of fresh peripheral blood came the PBMCs.

The V call is TRBV2, the J call TRBJ2-5; 9 bases line up with TRBD1. The sample taken for sequencing was blood. The receptor was isolated from a woman aged 50 to 60 with Graves' hyperthyroidism that later progressed to Graves' ophthalmopathy. CDR3 in DNA: TGTGCCAGTCACCGGGACAGGGAAGAGACCCAGTACTTC. Protein product: CASHRDREETQYF.